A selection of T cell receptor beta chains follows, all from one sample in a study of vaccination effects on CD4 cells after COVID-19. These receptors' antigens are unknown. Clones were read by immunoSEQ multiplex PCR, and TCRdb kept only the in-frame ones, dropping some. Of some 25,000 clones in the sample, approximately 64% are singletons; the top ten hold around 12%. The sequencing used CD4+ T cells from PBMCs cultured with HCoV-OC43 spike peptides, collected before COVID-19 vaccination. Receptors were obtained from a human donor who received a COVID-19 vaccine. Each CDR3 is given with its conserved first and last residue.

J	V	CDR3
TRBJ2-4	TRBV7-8	CASSFSWSSDIQYF
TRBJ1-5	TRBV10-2	CASQDGFQPQHF
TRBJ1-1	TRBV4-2	CASSQEVREMNTEAFF
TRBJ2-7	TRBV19	CASSIGGGRTSYEQYF
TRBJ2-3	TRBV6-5	CASSFRVADTQYF
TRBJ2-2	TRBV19	CASSISDRGGGTGELFF
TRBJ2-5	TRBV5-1	CASSLSNDLAGVETQYF
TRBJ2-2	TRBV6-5	CASSYLRQGPAGELFF
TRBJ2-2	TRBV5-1	CASRLAGGRGELFF
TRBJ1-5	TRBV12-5	CASGKRGSNQPQHF
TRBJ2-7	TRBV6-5	CASSRDRGSYEQYF
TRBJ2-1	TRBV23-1	CASSQYSREGLCDEQFF
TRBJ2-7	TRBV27	CASSRAVLAGVSYEQYF
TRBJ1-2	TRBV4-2	CASSQEGPGQGISGYTF
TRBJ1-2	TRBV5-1	CASSTPGQDYGYTF
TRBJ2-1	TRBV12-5	CASGLVITSDEQFF
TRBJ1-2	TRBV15	CATSPTGFEYGYTF
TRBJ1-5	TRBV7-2	CASSLVGVSSNQPQHF
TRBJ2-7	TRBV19	CASSEKGQARYEQYF
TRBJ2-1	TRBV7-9	CASSRPHGRGGYNEQFF
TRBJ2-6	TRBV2	CASTPESSGANVLTF
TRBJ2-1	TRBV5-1	CASSLALRNSYNEQFF
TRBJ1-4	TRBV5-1	CASSFRGLIGTNEKLFF
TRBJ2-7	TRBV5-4	CASSLASAGGRYEQYF
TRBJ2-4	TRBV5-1	CASSFGQGNIQYF
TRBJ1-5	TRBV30	CAWSGGTANQPQHF